This TCR beta chain is from a study of shared clonotypes between healthy human individuals. Study background: For every donor, three CD4 naive, three CD4 memory, two CD8 naive and one CD8 memory plates were used. Points from the study as a whole: It was only blood that was sampled, and tissue repertoires likely differ. Since donors were few, the genetic and exposure-history diversity represented was limited.

A note on this clone: Its antigen is unknown. The junction departs from germline at one end; a sequencing error may be responsible.

This CDR3 spans 13 amino acids. Germline lookup yields CDR1 SSHAT and CDR2 FNYEAQ (reference sequence). As originally analysed: ImmunoSEQ gave junction-only sequences without quality scores, so filtering differed. Sequencing was performed with immunoSEQ multiplex PCR; in TCRdb, only in-frame clones are kept and a portion is missing. That table furnishes V, J and clone size, whereas the DNA furnished D and trimming. The sample consists of roughly 1.4 million clones, approximately 98.5% of them appearing once. The chain carries TRBV7-7 and TRBJ2-5, with D perhaps TRBD2 (6 bases). The material sequenced was naive CD4+ T cells sorted from blood. The subset here: CD45RA+ positively selected. This TCR came from a young man in good health. CDR3 amino acids: CASSFIRGETQYF. CDR3 DNA sequence: TGTGCTAGCAGCTTTATCCGGGGGGAGACCCAGTACTTC.